Each of the 8 T cell receptor beta chains below was sequenced from the same sample in a study of long-term antiretroviral therapy in people with HIV (dated by TCRdb to between 2022 and 2023). The immunoSEQ hsTCRB v3.0 assay was used at survey level resolution to sequence the TRB variable region. Imported from immuneACCESS, the table was reduced by TCRdb to in-frame sequences with V and J called. These copies leave out some clones; in studies compared against another copy, an unresolved V gene accounts for under half, and the cause of the remainder is not known. Here the sample has about 39,000 clones; roughly 90% occur a single time. Around 4% of the sample goes to the ten largest clones. This material consisted of unsorted PBMCs, taken 1.2 years after starting antiretroviral therapy. These receptors were obtained from a woman between 45 and 60 years old with HIV.

The V gene is TRBV2, the J gene TRBJ2-2; D possibly corresponds to TRBD2 (7 bases). This CDR3 contains 15 residues. The V end lost 8 bases, the J end lost 5 bases, and 18 bases lay between the germline ends. The germline V gene has CDR1 SNHLY and CDR2 FYNNEI. The CDR3 DNA is TGTGCCAGCCCCAGTGGGGGGGGGCGAACCGGGGAGCTGTTTTTT. It codes for CASPSGGGRTGELFF. The whole variable domain, remainder taken from reference TRBV2 and TRBJ2-2, is EPEVTQTPSHQVTQMGQEVILRCVPISNHLYFYWYRQILGQKVEFLVSFYNNEISEKSEIFDDQFSVERPDGSNFTLKIRSTKLEDSAMYFCASPSGGGRTGELFFGEGSRLTVL.

This chain connects TRBV4-3 to TRBJ2-7, with a weak D call TRBD2 (5 bases). This CDR3 comprises 16 residues. The germline V and J ends were trimmed by 1 base and 4 bases, with 17 bases remaining between them. The germline gives CDR1 LGHNA, CDR2 YSLEER. The CDR3 loop reads CASSQGPKGSWYEQYF. The CDR3 bases are TGCGCCAGCAGCCAAGGACCTAAAGGGAGCTGGTACGAGCAGTACTTC.

The chain couples TRBV19 to TRBJ1-2; the D gene is possibly TRBD1 (6 bases). This CDR3 is 14 amino acids long. Trimming took 9 bases from V and 5 from J, leaving 19 bases between them. The germline V gene has CDR1 LNHDA and CDR2 SQIVND (reference sequence). CDR3 sequence reads: CASKNARGLYGYTF. As DNA, the CDR3 is TGTGCCAGCAAAAACGCGAGGGGGTTATATGGCTACACCTTC. Based on the CDR3 plus reference TRBV19 and TRBJ1-2, the full variable domain is DGGITQSPKYLFRKEGQNVTLSCEQNLNHDAMYWYRQDPGQGLRLIYYSQIVNDFQKGDIAEGYSVSREKKESFPLTVTSAQKNPTAFYLCASKNARGLYGYTFGSGTRLTVV.

This chain joins TRBV28 and TRBJ1-3; D remains unclear. The CDR3 covers 14 residues. In germline, CDR1 is MDHEN, CDR2 SYDVKM. Deletions cut 6 bases from V and 0 bases from J, with 9 bases between. CDR3 in DNA: TGTGCCAGCAGGGAAGGGAGCTCTGGAAACACCATATATTTT. It specifies CASREGSSGNTIYF.

The chain is built from TRBV5-1 and TRBJ2-3, with a tentative D call TRBD2 (5 bases). CDR3 length equals 16 residues. The germline V and J ends were trimmed by 4 bases and 3 bases, with 18 bases remaining between them. Germline V gene data show CDR1 as SGHRS and CDR2 as YFSETQ. The CDR3 sequence: CASSTTGILATDTQYF. The CDR3 nucleotides are TGCGCCAGCAGCACGACGGGGATTCTCGCTACAGATACGCAGTATTTT.

The chain recombines TRBV19 with TRBJ1-1; 8 nucleotides match TRBD1. The CDR3 loop spans 14 amino acids. V trimming: 7 bases; J trimming: 4 bases; junction bases outside the gene matches: 8. The V gene's germline CDR1 is LNHDA and CDR2 SQIVND (reference sequence). In DNA form, the CDR3 reads TGTGCCAGTATGACGCAGGGGGCGGGCACTGAAGCTTTCTTT. Translated: CASMTQGAGTEAFF.

The gene calls are TRBV11-2 and TRBJ2-5; possibly TRBD1 or TRBD2 for D (5 bases each). From germline, CDR1 is SGHAT and CDR2 FQNNGV. Trimming took 2 bases from V and 1 from J, leaving 14 bases between them. CDR3 length: 16 residues. The CDR3 loop is CASSLTGTALQETQYF. The CDR3 DNA reads as TGTGCCAGCAGCTTAACCGGGACGGCCCTCCAAGAGACCCAGTACTTC.

The DNA of the CDR3 is TGTGCCAGCTCACCGTCATTTTACAATGAGCAGTTCTTC. Translation gives CASSPSFYNEQFF. J is TRBJ2-1 and V is TRBV18; D not certain. V gave up 3 bases and J gave up 4 bases, with 7 bases separating them. This CDR3 spans 13 amino acids. CDR1 and CDR2 (germline): KGHSH, LQKENI. The variable domain in full, with the rest retrieved from reference TRBV18 and TRBJ2-1, is NAGVMQNPRHLVRRRGQEARLRCSPMKGHSHVYWYRQLPEEGLKFMVYLQKENIIDESGMPKERFSAEFPKEGPSILRIQQVVRGDSAAYFCASSPSFYNEQFFGPGTRLTVL.